A selection of T cell receptor beta chains follows, all from one sample in a study of blood T cell repertoires in COVID-19. The data were produced by immunoSEQ multiplex PCR, yet TCRdb's version contains in-frame clones alone and is incomplete. Of 90,000 to 120,000 clones detected, approximately 90% appear once; the ten largest clones hold around 7%. Sequencing input: peripheral blood. These receptors were taken from a man aged 45-65 years with active or convalescent COVID-19. Both conserved end residues are part of each CDR3. A D gene is named only where the DNA matches it firmly. A row's size may be missing; if present it is once, few, many or a size class.

cdr3_nt	cdr3_aa	v_call	j_call	clone_size	d_call
TGTGCCAGCAGTTACCGCGACAGGGGAGATACGCAGTATTTT	CASSYRDRGDTQYF	TRBV6-5	TRBJ2-3	.	TRBD1
TGTGCCAGCAGTTTATCTGCTGAAGCTTTCTTT	CASSLSAEAFF	TRBV12-3/TRBV12-4	TRBJ1-1	.	.
TGTGCCAGCAGTTTCCTCGGACTAGCGGGAGAGACCCAGTACTTC	CASSFLGLAGETQYF	TRBV28	TRBJ2-5	.	TRBD2
TGTGCCACCAGCAGAGATTTGGGGAGTAATTCACCCCTCCACTTT	CATSRDLGSNSPLHF	TRBV15	TRBJ1-6	.	.
TGCGCCAGCAGCCAAGATACTAGCTCTGGAAACACCATATATTTT	CASSQDTSSGNTIYF	TRBV4-3	TRBJ1-3	.	.
TGTGCCAGCAGCCACGACAGGGAATTTAATCAGCCCCAGCATTTT	CASSHDREFNQPQHF	TRBV28	TRBJ1-5	.	TRBD1
TGTGCCAGCAGTTACCAGGGAATCAATCAGCCCCAGCATTTT	CASSYQGINQPQHF	TRBV6-2/TRBV6-3	TRBJ1-5	.	.
TGTGCCAGCAGCTCCCGCACCGGGACAGATCTACGCGAGCAGTACTTC	CASSSRTGTDLREQYF	TRBV7-9	TRBJ2-7	.	TRBD1
TGTGCCAGTAGTAGGCGACAGAGCACAGATACGCAGTATTTT	CASSRRQSTDTQYF	TRBV19	TRBJ2-3	.	.
TGTGCCAGCAGCTCCACTAGCGGGAGGGCCTACGAGCAGTACTTC	CASSSTSGRAYEQYF	TRBV7-2	TRBJ2-7	.	TRBD2
TGTGCCAGCAGTTTGGGGACTAGCGGTGAAACCGGGGAGCTGTTTTTT	CASSLGTSGETGELFF	TRBV2	TRBJ2-2	.	TRBD2
TGTGCCAGCAGCGCCGGGACTAGCGGGAATGGTGAGACCCAGTACTTC	CASSAGTSGNGETQYF	TRBV5-8	TRBJ2-5	once	TRBD2
TGTGCCAGCAGCCCCACTAGAGGTACCCCCCCTAGTGAGCAGTTCTTC	CASSPTRGTPPSEQFF	TRBV7-9	TRBJ2-1	.	.
TGTGCCAGCAGCTTAAGTGCGGGGGGCACGGGTTCCGAGCAGTACTTC	CASSLSAGGTGSEQYF	TRBV7-2	TRBJ2-7	.	TRBD2
TGTGCCAGCAGCGTAGGGGGCAGGGCCCGTAATGAGCAGTTCTTC	CASSVGGRARNEQFF	TRBV9	TRBJ2-1	.	.
TGTGCCAGCAGGAACAGGGGGCGCGGGAACGAGCAGTACTTC	CASRNRGRGNEQYF	TRBV6-5	TRBJ2-7	.	TRBD1
TGTGCCAGCACGTACTATCCGGGACTTAATTCTGGGGCCAACGTCCTGACTTTC	CASTYYPGLNSGANVLTF	TRBV7-8	TRBJ2-6	.	.
TGCGCCAGCACCCTCCGGGGAGCCTCAGATGGCTACACCTTC	CASTLRGASDGYTF	TRBV5-1	TRBJ1-2	.	.
TGTGCCAGCAGCTACTCTAGAGTGGGGGGGTCCTACGAGCAGTACTTC	CASSYSRVGGSYEQYF	TRBV7-2	TRBJ2-7	.	TRBD2
TGTGCCAGCAGCTTAGTAGCTAGCGGGAGCGTAGGCAATGAGCAGTTCTTC	CASSLVASGSVGNEQFF	TRBV7-2	TRBJ2-1	.	TRBD2
TGTGCCAGCAGCTTTCTGGGACAGGGGGCGACCTATGGCTACACCTTC	CASSFLGQGATYGYTF	TRBV5-5	TRBJ1-2	.	TRBD1
TGTGCCTGGAGGGCTCCGGGACAGTACAATGAGCAGTTCTTC	CAWRAPGQYNEQFF	TRBV30	TRBJ2-1	.	TRBD1
TGCGCCAGCAGTCGCAGCCTAGCAACTAATGAAAAACTGTTTTTT	CASSRSLATNEKLFF	TRBV4-1	TRBJ1-4	.	.
TGTGCCAGCAGCCAAGATGGGGGGTCCATATATTTT	CASSQDGGSIYF	TRBV3-1/TRBV3-2	TRBJ1-3	.	.
TGTGCCAGCAAGACCCGGGAGGCCTCTCTTAAATGGTTCTTC	CASKTREASLKWFF	TRBV2	TRBJ2-1	.	TRBD2
TGTGCCAGTAAGGATCTCGGAGGAAGCAATCAGCCCCAGCATTTT	CASKDLGGSNQPQHF	TRBV19	TRBJ1-5	.	.
TGTGCCAGCAGTTTAGGGACAGGGCTTCAGCCCCAGCATTTT	CASSLGTGLQPQHF	TRBV27	TRBJ1-5	few	TRBD1
TGTGCCATCAGTGAGTCGACAGGTTGGGAGCAGTTCTTC	CAISESTGWEQFF	TRBV10-3	TRBJ2-1	once	.
TGTGCCAGCTCACCGTCGGGCCTCGGGGGCACTGAAGCTTTCTTT	CASSPSGLGGTEAFF	TRBV18	TRBJ1-1	.	.
TGTGCCAGCAGCGAAGCAGGGATCCCCTACGAGCAGTACTTC	CASSEAGIPYEQYF	TRBV27	TRBJ2-7	.	.
TGTGCCAGCCTTAGAGGGGGTAACACTGAAGCTTTCTTT	CASLRGGNTEAFF	TRBV7-9	TRBJ1-1	.	.
TGTGCCAGCAGCCCGGGACAGGGGAGGAGGGGCTACACCTTC	CASSPGQGRRGYTF	TRBV7-9	TRBJ1-2	.	TRBD1
TGTGCCAGCAGCTTAGGGGAGGGGGGTCAGCCCCAGCATTTT	CASSLGEGGQPQHF	TRBV7-9	TRBJ1-5	once	.
TGTGCCAGCAGCCAGGTAGTAGATACGCAGTATTTT	CASSQVVDTQYF	TRBV3-1/TRBV3-2	TRBJ2-3	.	.
TGTGCCTGGAGAAAGGCCCTCGGGCAGGGGGCTAATCAGCCCCAGCATTTT	CAWRKALGQGANQPQHF	TRBV30	TRBJ1-5	few	TRBD1